Listed below are T cell receptor beta chains from one sample, sequenced in a study of blood T cell repertoires in COVID-19. Here immunoSEQ multiplex PCR was the method, and the copy in TCRdb shows in-frame clones only, minus some. Of approximately 110,000 clones in the sample, less than 90% were seen once. Sequencing was performed on peripheral blood. These TCRs come from a woman aged 60-70 years with acute or convalescent COVID-19. CDR3s include the opening cysteine and the closing phenylalanine or tryptophan. The D gene is left open where the match is weak. Part of the rows lack a size; the others show once, few, many or a class for expanded clones.

J gene | D gene | V gene | clone size | CDR3 protein | CDR3 DNA
TRBJ1-2 | NA | TRBV5-4 | NA | CASSLTGDYGYTF | TGTGCCAGCAGCCTCACAGGCGACTATGGCTACACCTTC
TRBJ1-3 | TRBD1 | TRBV24-1 | NA | CATSGKGAENTIYF | TGTGCCACCAGTGGGAAGGGGGCTGAAAACACCATATATTTT
TRBJ2-1 | NA | TRBV11-2 | few | CASRPRDSYNEQFF | TGTGCCAGCAGGCCTCGGGATTCCTACAATGAGCAGTTCTTC
TRBJ1-1 | NA | TRBV18 | NA | CASSPTARGITEAFF | TGTGCCAGCTCACCAACGGCGAGAGGGATCACTGAAGCTTTCTTT
TRBJ1-5 | TRBD1 | TRBV30 | NA | CAWSRGTGNNQPQHF | TGTGCCTGGAGCCGCGGGACAGGGAACAATCAGCCCCAGCATTTT
TRBJ1-2 | NA | TRBV5-5 | NA | CASSLNFGVGGYTF | TGTGCCAGCAGCTTGAATTTCGGTGTCGGGGGCTACACCTTC
TRBJ1-2 | NA | TRBV5-1 | NA | CASSRTTANGYTF | TGCGCCAGCAGCCGAACGACAGCCAATGGCTACACCTTC
TRBJ2-7 | TRBD2 | TRBV5-6 | NA | CASSPVRTSSYEQYF | TGTGCCAGCAGCCCGGTTCGGACTAGCAGTTACGAGCAGTACTTC
TRBJ1-1 | NA | TRBV4-3 | NA | CASSQARPLRGTEAFF | TGCGCCAGCAGCCAGGCTAGACCTCTCCGGGGGACTGAAGCTTTCTTT
TRBJ1-3 | TRBD1 | TRBV9 | NA | CASSANRGRQPGNTIYF | TGTGCCAGCAGCGCTAACAGGGGGCGACAGCCTGGAAACACCATATATTTT
TRBJ2-7 | TRBD2 | TRBV30 | NA | CAWSVFSGRFSGEQYF | TGTGCCTGGAGTGTATTTAGCGGGAGGTTCTCGGGCGAGCAGTACTTC
TRBJ1-1 | TRBD1 | TRBV5-6 | NA | CASSLGTGTNTEAFF | TGTGCCAGCAGCCTGGGGACAGGGACGAACACTGAAGCTTTCTTT
TRBJ2-1 | TRBD2 | TRBV6-2/TRBV6-3 | once | CASSPGGTSHHEQFF | TGTGCCAGCAGCCCCGGAGGGACTAGTCACCATGAGCAGTTCTTC
TRBJ1-1 | NA | TRBV4-2 | NA | CASSQDDNPSSTEAFF | TGTGCCAGCAGCCAAGATGACAACCCCTCAAGCACTGAAGCTTTCTTT
TRBJ1-1 | TRBD1 | TRBV6-1 | few | CASSEQHAGTGANTEAFF | TGTGCCAGCAGTGAGCAGCACGCTGGGACAGGGGCGAACACTGAAGCTTTCTTT
TRBJ2-5 | NA | TRBV19 | NA | CASRRRGKETQYF | TGTGCCAGTAGACGTCGGGGGAAAGAGACCCAGTACTTC
TRBJ1-2 | NA | TRBV28 | NA | CASTSDGNYGYTF | TGTGCCAGCACCTCTGACGGGAACTATGGCTACACCTTC
TRBJ2-7 | NA | TRBV5-1 | NA | CASSPAAGFSYEQYF | TGCGCCAGCAGCCCGGCGGCGGGTTTCTCCTACGAGCAGTACTTC
TRBJ1-5 | TRBD1 | TRBV6-2/TRBV6-3 | few | CASSYRGQQDQPQHF | TGTGCCAGCAGTTATCGGGGACAGCAGGATCAGCCCCAGCATTTT
TRBJ1-5 | NA | TRBV7-7 | NA | CASSIYLLGGLYQPQHF | TGTGCTAGCAGTATCTACCTGCTCGGGGGGCTTTATCAGCCCCAGCATTTT
TRBJ2-5 | TRBD2 | TRBV5-1 | NA | CASSSDLAGEETQYF | TGCGCCAGCAGCTCTGACCTAGCGGGGGAAGAGACCCAGTACTTC
TRBJ2-2 | NA | TRBV6-6 | NA | CASSSSTGDTGELFF | TGTGCCAGCAGTTCATCGACAGGAGACACCGGGGAGCTGTTTTTT
TRBJ2-3 | NA | TRBV7-2 | NA | CASSSAKADTQYF | TGTGCCAGCAGCTCAGCTAAAGCGGATACGCAGTATTTT
TRBJ1-2 | TRBD1 | TRBV10-3 | NA | CAISESRTGGGYGYTF | TGTGCCATCAGTGAGTCGCGGACAGGGGGAGGGTATGGCTACACCTTC
TRBJ1-2 | NA | TRBV9 | many | CASSAVGGNYGYTF | TGTGCCAGCAGCGCGGTCGGCGGAAACTATGGCTACACCTTC
TRBJ2-1 | NA | TRBV11-2 | NA | CASSQRRNEQFF | TGTGCCAGCAGCCAGAGGAGAAATGAGCAGTTCTTC
TRBJ2-6 | NA | TRBV3-1/TRBV3-2 | NA | CASSLQGTGANVLTF | TGTGCCAGCAGCCTTCAGGGGACTGGGGCCAACGTCCTGACTTTC
TRBJ2-5 | NA | TRBV5-1 | NA | CASTLSGQSQETQYF | TGCGCCAGCACCCTTTCAGGGCAGTCCCAAGAGACCCAGTACTTC